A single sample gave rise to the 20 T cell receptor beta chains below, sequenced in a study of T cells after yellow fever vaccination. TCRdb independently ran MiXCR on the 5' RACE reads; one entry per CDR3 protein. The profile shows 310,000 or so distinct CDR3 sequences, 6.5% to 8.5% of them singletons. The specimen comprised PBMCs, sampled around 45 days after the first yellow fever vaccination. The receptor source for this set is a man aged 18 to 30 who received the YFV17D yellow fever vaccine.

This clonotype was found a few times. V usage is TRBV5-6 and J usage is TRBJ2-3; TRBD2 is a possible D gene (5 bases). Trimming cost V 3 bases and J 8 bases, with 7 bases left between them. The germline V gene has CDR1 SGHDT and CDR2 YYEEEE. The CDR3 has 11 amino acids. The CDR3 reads CASSSRGTQYF. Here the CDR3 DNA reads TGTGCCAGCAGCTCACGGGGTACGCAGTATTTT.

The CDR3 sequence is CASSLGRRGWEQYV. The CDR3 DNA reads TGTGCCAGCAGCTTAGGCCGAAGGGGTTGGGAGCAGTACGTC. The J gene is TRBJ2-7, the V gene TRBV13; perhaps TRBD1 as D (5 bases). V lost 0 bases to trimming and J lost 7 bases, with 13 bases between them. CDR3 size: 14 residues. From germline, CDR1 is PRHDT and CDR2 FYEKMQ (reference sequence).

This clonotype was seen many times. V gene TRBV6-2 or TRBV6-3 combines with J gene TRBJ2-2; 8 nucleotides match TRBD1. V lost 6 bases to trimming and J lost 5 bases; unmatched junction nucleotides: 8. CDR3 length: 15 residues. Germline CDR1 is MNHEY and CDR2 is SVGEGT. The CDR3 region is CASSPDRGWTGELFF. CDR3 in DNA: TGTGCCAGCAGCCCAGACAGGGGATGGACCGGGGAGCTGTTTTTT.

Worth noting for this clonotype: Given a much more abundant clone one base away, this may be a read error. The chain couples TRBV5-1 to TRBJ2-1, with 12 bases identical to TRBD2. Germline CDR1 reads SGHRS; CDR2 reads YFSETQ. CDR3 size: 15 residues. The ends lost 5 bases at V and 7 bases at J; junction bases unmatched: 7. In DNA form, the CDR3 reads TGCGCCAGCAGGTCTAGCGGGGGGGCCTGGAATGAGCAGTTCTTC. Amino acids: CASRSSGGAWNEQFF.

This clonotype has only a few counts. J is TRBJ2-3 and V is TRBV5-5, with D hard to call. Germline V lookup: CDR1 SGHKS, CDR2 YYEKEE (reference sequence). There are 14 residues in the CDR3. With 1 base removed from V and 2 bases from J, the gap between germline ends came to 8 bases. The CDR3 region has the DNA TGTGCCAGCAGCTTGAAACAGATCACAGATACGCAGTATTTT. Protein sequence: CASSLKQITDTQYF.

The CDR3 nucleotides read TGCGCCAGCAGCTTGGCGGGACAGGGGATAGATACGCAGTATTTT. This codes for CASSLAGQGIDTQYF. The chain has TRBV5-1 and TRBJ2-3, with 10 bases lining up with TRBD1. V lost 0 bases to trimming and J lost 5 bases; unmatched junction nucleotides: 3. Per the germline V gene, CDR1 is SGHRS and CDR2 is YFSETQ. CDR3 length: 15 residues. Drawing the rest from reference TRBV5-1 and TRBJ2-3, the complete variable domain is KAGVTQTPRYLIKTRGQQVTLSCSPISGHRSVSWYQQTPGQGLQFLFEYFSETQRNKGNFPGRFSGRQFSNSRSEMNVSTLELGDSALYLCASSLAGQGIDTQYFGPGTRLTVL.

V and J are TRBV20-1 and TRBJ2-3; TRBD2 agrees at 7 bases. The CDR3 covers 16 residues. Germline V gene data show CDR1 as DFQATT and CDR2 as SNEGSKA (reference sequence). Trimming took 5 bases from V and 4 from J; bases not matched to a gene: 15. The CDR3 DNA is TGCAGTGCTCCGACGACTAGCCTCTGGTTCTCAGATACGCAGTATTTT. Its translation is CSAPTTSLWFSDTQYF.

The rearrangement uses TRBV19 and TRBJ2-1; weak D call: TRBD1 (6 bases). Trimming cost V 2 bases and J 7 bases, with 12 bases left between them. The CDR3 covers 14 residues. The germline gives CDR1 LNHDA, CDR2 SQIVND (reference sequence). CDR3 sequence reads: CASSIQQGGNEQFF. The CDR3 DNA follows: TGTGCCAGTAGTATACAACAGGGCGGGAATGAGCAGTTCTTC. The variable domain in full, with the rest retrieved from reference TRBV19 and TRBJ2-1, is DGGITQSPKYLFRKEGQNVTLSCEQNLNHDAMYWYRQDPGQGLRLIYYSQIVNDFQKGDIAEGYSVSREKKESFPLTVTSAQKNPTAFYLCASSIQQGGNEQFFGPGTRLTVL.

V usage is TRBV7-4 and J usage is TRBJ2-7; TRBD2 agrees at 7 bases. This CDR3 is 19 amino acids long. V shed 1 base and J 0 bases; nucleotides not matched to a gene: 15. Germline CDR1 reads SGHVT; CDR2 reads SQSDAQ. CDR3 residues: CASSLEGVTSQSRSYEQYF. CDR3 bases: TGTGCCAGCAGCTTAGAAGGAGTGACTAGCCAGTCCCGCTCCTACGAGCAGTACTTC.

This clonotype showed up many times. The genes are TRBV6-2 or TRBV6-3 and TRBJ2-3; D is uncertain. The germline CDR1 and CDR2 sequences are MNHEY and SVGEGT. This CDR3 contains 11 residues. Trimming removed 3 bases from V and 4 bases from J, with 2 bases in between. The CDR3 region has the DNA TGTGCCAGCAGTTATCCAGATACGCAGTATTTT. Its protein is CASSYPDTQYF.

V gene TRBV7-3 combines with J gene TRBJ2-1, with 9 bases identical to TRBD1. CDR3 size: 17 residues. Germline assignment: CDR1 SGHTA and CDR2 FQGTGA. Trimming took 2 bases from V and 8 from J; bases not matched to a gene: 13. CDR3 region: CASSLFPGTGFTDEQFF. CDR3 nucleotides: TGTGCCAGCAGCTTATTTCCCGGGACAGGGTTTACGGATGAGCAGTTCTTC.

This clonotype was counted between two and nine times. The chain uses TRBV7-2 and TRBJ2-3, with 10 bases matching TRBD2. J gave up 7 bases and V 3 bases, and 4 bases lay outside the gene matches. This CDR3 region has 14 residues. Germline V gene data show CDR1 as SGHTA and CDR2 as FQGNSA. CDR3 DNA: TGTGCCAGCAGCTTCTTAGCGGGGGGCTATACGCAGTATTTT. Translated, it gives CASSFLAGGYTQYF.

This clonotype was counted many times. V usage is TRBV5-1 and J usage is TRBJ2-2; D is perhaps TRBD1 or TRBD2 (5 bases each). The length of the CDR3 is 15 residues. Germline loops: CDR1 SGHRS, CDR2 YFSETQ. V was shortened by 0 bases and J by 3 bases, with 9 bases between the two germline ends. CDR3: CASSLVGRDTGELFF. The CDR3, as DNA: TGCGCCAGCAGCTTGGTGGGACGAGACACCGGGGAGCTGTTTTTT.

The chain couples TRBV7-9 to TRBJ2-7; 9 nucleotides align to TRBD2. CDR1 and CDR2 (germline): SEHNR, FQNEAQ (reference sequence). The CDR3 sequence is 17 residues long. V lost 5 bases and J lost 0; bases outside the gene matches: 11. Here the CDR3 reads CASSPPRLAESSYEQYV. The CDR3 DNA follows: TGTGCCAGCAGCCCACCCCGACTAGCGGAGAGCTCCTACGAGCAGTACGTC.

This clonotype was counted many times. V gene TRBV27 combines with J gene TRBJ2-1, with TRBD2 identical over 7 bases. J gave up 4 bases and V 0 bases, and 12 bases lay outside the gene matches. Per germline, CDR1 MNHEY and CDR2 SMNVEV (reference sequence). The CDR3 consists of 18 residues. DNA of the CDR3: TGTGCCAGCAGTTTATCGGTGCCTAGCGGATATCTATACAATGAGCAGTTCTTC. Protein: CASSLSVPSGYLYNEQFF.

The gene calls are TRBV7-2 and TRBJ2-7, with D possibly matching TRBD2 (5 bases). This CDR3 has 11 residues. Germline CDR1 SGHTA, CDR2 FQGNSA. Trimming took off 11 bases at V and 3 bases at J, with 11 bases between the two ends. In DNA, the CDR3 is TGTGCCTCGGGGTTGGACTACGAGCAGTACGTC. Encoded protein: CASGLDYEQYV.

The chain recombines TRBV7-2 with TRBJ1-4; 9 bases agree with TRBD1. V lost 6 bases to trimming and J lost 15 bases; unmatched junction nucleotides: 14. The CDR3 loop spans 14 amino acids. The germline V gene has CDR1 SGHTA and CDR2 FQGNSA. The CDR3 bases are TGTGCCAGCAGTCCGGGACAGGGTTTCATAAAGATGTTTTTT. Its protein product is CASSPGQGFIKMFF. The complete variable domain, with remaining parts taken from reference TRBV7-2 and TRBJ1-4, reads GAGVSQSPSNKVTEKGKDVELRCDPISGHTALYWYRQSLGQGLEFLIYFQGNSAPDKSGLPSDRFSAERTGGSVSTLTIQRTQQEDSAVYLCASSPGQGFIKMFFGSGTQLSVL.

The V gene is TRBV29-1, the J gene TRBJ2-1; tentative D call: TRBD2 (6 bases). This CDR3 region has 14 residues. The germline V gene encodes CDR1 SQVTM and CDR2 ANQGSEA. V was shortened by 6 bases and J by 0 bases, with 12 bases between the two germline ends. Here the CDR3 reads CSVGGPNSYNEQFF. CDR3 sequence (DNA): TGCAGCGTGGGGGGACCTAACTCCTACAATGAGCAGTTCTTC.

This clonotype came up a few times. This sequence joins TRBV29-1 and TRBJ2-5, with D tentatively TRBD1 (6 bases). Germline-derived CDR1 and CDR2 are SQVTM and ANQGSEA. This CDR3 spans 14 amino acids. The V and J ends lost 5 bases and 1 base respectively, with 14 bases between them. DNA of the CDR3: TGCAGCGTTTCGGGCGGCAGGGGCCAAGAGACCCAGTACTTC. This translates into CSVSGGRGQETQYF.

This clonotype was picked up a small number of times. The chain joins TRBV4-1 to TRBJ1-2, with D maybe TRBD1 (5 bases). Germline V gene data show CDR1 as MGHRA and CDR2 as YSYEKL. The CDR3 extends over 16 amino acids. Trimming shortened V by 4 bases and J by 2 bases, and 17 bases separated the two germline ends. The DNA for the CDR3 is TGCGCCAGCAGCCTTCATAAGACAGCGTCGAACTATGGCTACACCTTC. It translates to CASSLHKTASNYGYTF.